Ten or more counts support the clone carrying this TCR beta chain. Its specificity is unknown. Germline V gene data show CDR1 as SGHTA and CDR2 as FQGNSA. Trimming removed 6 bases at V and 1 base at J, with 15 bases between. This CDR3 contains 15 residues. The sample originates from a study of T-cell memory formation after mild COVID-19. Study context: Largely donor-specific sequence clusters came from two donors. Whole-study findings and limits: Clones shrinking between day 15 and 85 showed a balanced CD4/CD8 split, and those that grew later tilted toward CD4+.

The TCR alpha and TCR beta cDNA libraries, bearing sample barcodes and UMIs, were generated by 5'RACE using constant-segment primers. One entry per CDR3 protein results from TCRdb running MiXCR on the 5' RACE reads. Here the sample spans about 430,000 distinct CDR3 sequences, approximately 19% being singletons. The rearrangement links TRBV7-2 to TRBJ1-1, with D possibly being TRBD1 (6 bases). The clonotype comes from a man younger than 35 who had mild COVID-19 (a few samples of this study predate the infection). Cell type and time point are not known. The specimen sequenced was PBMCs or a T cell subset sorted from them (not recorded which). CDR3 sequence: CASSPPGHWNTEAFF. The CDR3 DNA reads TGTGCCAGCAGTCCACCGGGACACTGGAACACTGAAGCTTTCTTT.